This TCR beta chain derives from a study of T cell repertoires in cytomegalovirus infection. Study-level background: Public TCR beta signatures marked donors with CMV infection and the matching HLA.

TCRdb called the reads again in MiXCR, with one record for every CDR3 protein. The sample lists about 600,000 distinct CDR3 sequences, more than 20% seen once, with approximately 8.2% in the top ten. Study-level findings and limits: HLA-C-restricted TCR beta clonotypes specific for CMV led the ex vivo response. People with CMV and the relevant HLA were identified by cumulative public TCR beta family frequency.

Points on this clonotype: Its specificity is not known. This may arise from a read error, as a much more abundant clone is one base away.

Germline CDR1 SGHVS, CDR2 FQNEAQ. This CDR3 is 15 amino acids long. The sample comprised CD8+ T cells from PBMCs. The TCR sequence derives from a human donor in good health (CMV status not recorded). Some clones in this sample may be carry-over from other donors' samples. The chain recombines TRBV7-8 with TRBJ2-2, with D perhaps TRBD2 (7 bases). The CDR3 loop reads CANSLAPGGPGELFF. Here the CDR3 DNA reads TGTGCCAACAGCCTGGCCCCGGGGGGCCCCGGGGAGCTGTTTTTT.